The T cell receptor (beta chain) under discussion was sequenced for a study of blood T cell repertoires in COVID-19. Whole-study context: From T cells, B-cell-depleted T cells, or PBMCs came the material, which was cDNA or gDNA.

Per the study methods: Amplified reference gene primers provided the basis for estimating nucleated cell counts. The table came from immunoSEQ multiplex PCR; TCRdb's copy has only in-frame clones and leaves some out. D and trimming were read from the DNA, whereas the V and J calls and clone size are those reported in that table. The data show approximately 360,000 clones, around 87% seen once. V was cut by 0 bases and J by 1 base, with 6 bases left in between. The CDR3 has 14 residues. Germline V gene data show CDR1 as MRHNA and CDR2 as SNTAGT. Those enrolled, adults aged roughly 18 to 89 years, came from under 25 US areas. Participants had their cohort set by participant-reported clinical history.

The sample consisted of PBMCs or T cells enriched from blood (not recorded which). The TCR comes from a woman under 40 with acute COVID-19. The gene calls are TRBV6-4 and TRBJ1-1; D unresolved. CDR3 nucleotide sequence: TGTGCCAGCAGTGACTCGATGGCGAACACTGAAGCTTTCTTT. Its translation: CASSDSMANTEAFF.